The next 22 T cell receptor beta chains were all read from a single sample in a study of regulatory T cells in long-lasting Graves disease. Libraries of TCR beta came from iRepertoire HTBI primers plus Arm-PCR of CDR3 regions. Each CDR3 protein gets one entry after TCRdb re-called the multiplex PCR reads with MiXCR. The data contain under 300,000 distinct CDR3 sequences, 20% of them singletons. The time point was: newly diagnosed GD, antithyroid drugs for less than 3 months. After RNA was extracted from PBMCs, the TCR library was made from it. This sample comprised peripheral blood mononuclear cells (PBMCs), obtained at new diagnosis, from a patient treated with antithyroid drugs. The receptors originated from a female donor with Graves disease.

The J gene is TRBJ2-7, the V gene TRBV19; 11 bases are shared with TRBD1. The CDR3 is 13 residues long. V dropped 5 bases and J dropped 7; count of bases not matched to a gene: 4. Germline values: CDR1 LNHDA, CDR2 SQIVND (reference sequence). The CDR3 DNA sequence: TGTGCCAGTAGTGCGGGACAGGGGGGTGAGCAGTACTTC. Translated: CASSAGQGGEQYF.

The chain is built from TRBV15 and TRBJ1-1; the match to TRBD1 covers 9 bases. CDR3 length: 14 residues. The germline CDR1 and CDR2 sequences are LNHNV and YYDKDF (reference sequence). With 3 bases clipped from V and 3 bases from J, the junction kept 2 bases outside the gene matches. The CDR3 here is CATSRDRGDTEAFF. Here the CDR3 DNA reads TGTGCCACCAGCAGGGACAGGGGCGACACTGAAGCTTTCTTT.

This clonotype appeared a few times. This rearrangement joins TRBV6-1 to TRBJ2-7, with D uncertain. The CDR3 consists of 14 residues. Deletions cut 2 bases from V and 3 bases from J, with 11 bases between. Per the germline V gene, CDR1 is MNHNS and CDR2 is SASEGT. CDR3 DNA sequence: TGTGCCAGCAGTGAATCCCAGCTACACTACGAGCAGTACTTC. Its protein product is CASSESQLHYEQYF.

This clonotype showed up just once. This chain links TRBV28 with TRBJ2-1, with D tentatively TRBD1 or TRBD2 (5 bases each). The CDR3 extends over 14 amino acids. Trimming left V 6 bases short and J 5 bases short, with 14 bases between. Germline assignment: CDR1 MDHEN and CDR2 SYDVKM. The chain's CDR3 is CASSPSGTDNEQFF. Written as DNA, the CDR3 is TGTGCCAGCAGCCCTTCCGGGACCGACAATGAGCAGTTCTTC. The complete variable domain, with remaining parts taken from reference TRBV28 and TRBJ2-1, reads DVKVTQSSRYLVKRTGEKVFLECVQDMDHENMFWYRQDPGLGLRLIYFSYDVKMKEKGDIPEGYSVSREKKERFSLILESASTNQTSMYLCASSPSGTDNEQFFGPGTRLTVL.

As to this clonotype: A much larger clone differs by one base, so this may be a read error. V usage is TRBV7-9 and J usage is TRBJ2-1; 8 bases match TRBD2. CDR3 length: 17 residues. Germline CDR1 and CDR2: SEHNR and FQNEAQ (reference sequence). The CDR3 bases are TGTGCCAGCAGCTCCCCGCGGCTTACGGGGGGGCCGAATGAGCAGCTCTTC. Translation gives CASSSPRLTGGPNEQLF.

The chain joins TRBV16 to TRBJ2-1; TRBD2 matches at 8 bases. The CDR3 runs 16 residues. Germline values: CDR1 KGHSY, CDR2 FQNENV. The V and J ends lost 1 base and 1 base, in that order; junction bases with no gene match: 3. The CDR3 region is CASSQWRGESYNEQFF. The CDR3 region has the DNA TGTGCCAGCAGCCAATGGCGGGGGGAGTCCTACAATGAGCAGTTCTTC. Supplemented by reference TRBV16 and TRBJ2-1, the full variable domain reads GEEVAQTPKHLVRGEGQKAKLYCAPIKGHSYVFWYQQVLKNEFKFLISFQNENVFDETGMPKERFSAKCLPNSPCSLEIQATKLEDSAVYFCASSQWRGESYNEQFFGPGTRLTVL.

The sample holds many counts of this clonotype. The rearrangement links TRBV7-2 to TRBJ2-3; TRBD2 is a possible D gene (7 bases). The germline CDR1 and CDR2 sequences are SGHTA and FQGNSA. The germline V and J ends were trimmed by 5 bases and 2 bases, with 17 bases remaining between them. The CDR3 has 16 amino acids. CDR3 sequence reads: CASSQEGGGATDTQYF. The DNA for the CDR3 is TGTGCCAGCAGCCAAGAGGGCGGGGGCGCCACAGATACGCAGTATTTT. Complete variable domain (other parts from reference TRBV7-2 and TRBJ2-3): GAGVSQSPSNKVTEKGKDVELRCDPISGHTALYWYRQSLGQGLEFLIYFQGNSAPDKSGLPSDRFSAERTGGSVSTLTIQRTQQEDSAVYLCASSQEGGGATDTQYFGPGTRLTVL.

The CDR3 loop reads CASSWGTRNTEAFF. CDR3 DNA: TGTGCCAGCAGCTGGGGCACGAGAAACACTGAAGCTTTCTTT. J is TRBJ1-1 and V is TRBV13; the D gene is possibly TRBD1 (5 bases). The V end lost 4 bases, the J end lost 2 bases, and 11 bases lay between the germline ends. Germline-derived CDR1 and CDR2 are PRHDT and FYEKMQ (reference sequence). There are 14 residues in the CDR3.

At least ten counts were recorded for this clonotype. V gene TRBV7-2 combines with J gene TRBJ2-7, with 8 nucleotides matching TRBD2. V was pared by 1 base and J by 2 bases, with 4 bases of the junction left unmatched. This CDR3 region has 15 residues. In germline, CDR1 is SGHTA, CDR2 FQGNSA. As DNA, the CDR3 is TGTGCCAGCAGCTTAGGTCTAGCGGGTCCCTACGAGCAGTACTTC. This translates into CASSLGLAGPYEQYF.

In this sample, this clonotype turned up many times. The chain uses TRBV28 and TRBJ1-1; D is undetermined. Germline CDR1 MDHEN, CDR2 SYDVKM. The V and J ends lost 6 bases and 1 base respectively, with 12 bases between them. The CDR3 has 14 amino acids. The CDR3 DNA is TGTGCCAGCAGGACGAGCGCTGGGAACACTGAAGCTTTCTTT. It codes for CASRTSAGNTEAFF.

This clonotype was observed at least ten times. CDR3 sequence (DNA): TGTGCCAGCAGTTACTCTTTTTACAGTCACTACGAGCAGTACTTC. It encodes CASSYSFYSHYEQYF. The chain carries TRBV6-2 or TRBV6-3 and TRBJ2-7; D remains unclear. CDR3 length: 15 amino acids. CDR1 is MNHEY, CDR2 SVGEGT, per germline. The ends were cut back, 0 bases at V and 3 bases at J, with 12 bases in the middle.

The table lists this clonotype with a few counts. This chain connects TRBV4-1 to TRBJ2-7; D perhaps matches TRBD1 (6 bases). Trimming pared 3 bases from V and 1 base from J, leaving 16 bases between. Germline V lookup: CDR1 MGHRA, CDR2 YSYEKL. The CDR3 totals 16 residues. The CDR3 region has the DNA TGCGCCAGCAGCCATGGGGGCATCCGGGGTTCCTACGAGCAGTACTTC. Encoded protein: CASSHGGIRGSYEQYF.

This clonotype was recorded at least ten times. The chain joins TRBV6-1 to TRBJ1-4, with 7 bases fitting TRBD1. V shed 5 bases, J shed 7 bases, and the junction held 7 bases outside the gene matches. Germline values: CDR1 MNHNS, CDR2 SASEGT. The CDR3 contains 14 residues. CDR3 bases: TGTGCCAGCAGTCCCAGACAGGGAGGTGAAAAACTGTTTTTT. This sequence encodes CASSPRQGGEKLFF.

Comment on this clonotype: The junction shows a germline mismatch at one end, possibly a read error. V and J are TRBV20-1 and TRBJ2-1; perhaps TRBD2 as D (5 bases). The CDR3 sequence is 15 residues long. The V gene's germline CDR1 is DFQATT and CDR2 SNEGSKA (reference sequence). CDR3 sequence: CNASSKGAPNNEQFF. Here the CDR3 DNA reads TGCAATGCTAGTAGTAAGGGAGCTCCCAATAATGAGCAGTTCTTC.

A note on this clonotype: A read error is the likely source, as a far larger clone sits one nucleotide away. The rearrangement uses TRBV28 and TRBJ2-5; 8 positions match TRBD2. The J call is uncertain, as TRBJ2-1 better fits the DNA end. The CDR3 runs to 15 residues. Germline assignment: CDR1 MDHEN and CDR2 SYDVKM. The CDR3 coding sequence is TGTGCCAGCAGTTTTCCCCGGGAGGGCTGCAATGAGCAGTTCTTC. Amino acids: CASSFPREGCNEQFF.

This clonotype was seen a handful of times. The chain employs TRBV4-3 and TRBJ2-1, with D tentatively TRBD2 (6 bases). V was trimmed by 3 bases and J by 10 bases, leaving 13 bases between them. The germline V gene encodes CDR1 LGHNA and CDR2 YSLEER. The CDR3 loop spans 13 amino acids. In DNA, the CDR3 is TGCGCCAGCAGCCAGGACTCCCGGGGGGAGCAGTTCTTC. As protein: CASSQDSRGEQFF.

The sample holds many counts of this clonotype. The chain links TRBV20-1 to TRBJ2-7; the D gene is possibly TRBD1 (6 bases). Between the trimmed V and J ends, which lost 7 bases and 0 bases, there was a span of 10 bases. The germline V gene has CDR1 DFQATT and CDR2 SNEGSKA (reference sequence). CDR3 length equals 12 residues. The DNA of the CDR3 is TGCAGTGGGGTAGGGGGCTCCTACGAGCAGTACTTC. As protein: CSGVGGSYEQYF.

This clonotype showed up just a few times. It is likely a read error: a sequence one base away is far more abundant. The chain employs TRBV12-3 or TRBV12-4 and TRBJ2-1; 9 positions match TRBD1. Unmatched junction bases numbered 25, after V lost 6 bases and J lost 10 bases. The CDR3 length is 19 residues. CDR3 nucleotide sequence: TGTGCCAGCAGAGATCGGACAGGGGCGCCTAAGCGGATCTCCTACGAGCAGTTCTTC. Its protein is CASRDRTGAPKRISYEQFF.

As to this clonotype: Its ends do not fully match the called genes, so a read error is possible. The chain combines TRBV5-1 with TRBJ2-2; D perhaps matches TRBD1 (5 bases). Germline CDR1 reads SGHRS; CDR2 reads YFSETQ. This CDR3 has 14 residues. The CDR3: CASRLDTNTGELFF. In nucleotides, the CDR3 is TGCGCCAGCAGATTGGACACGAACACCGGGGAGCTGTTTTTT.

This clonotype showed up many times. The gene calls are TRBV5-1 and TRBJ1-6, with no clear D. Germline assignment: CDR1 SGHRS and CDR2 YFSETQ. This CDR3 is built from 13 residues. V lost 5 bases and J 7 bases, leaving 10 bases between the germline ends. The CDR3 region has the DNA TGCGCCAGCAGGCGGGATGAGAATTCACCCCTCCACTTT. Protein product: CASRRDENSPLHF.

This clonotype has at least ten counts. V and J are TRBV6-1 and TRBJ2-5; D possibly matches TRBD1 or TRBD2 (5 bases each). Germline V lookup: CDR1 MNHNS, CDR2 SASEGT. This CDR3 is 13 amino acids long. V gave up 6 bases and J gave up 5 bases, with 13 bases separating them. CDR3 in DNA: TGTGCCAGCAGGACAGAGTCGGGGGAGACCCAGTACTTC. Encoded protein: CASRTESGETQYF.

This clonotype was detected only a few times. CDR3: CASSQRTGNSPLHF. CDR3 nucleotides: TGCGCCAGCAGCCAAAGGACGGGAAATTCACCCCTCCACTTT. This sequence joins TRBV5-1 and TRBJ1-6; D is unresolved. Trimming removed 4 bases at V and 7 bases at J, with 12 bases between. There are 14 residues in the CDR3. Germline CDR1 is SGHRS and CDR2 is YFSETQ.